This TCR beta chain comes out of a study of cytomegalovirus exposure and HLA in healthy donors. Whole-study findings and limits: In a later analysis, compared with equally common non-associated chains, HLA-associated beta chains were more expanded. Previous analysis showed most TCR beta V segments were productive about 87% or about 30% of the time.

This CDR3 has 13 residues. Germline CDR1 and CDR2: ENHRY and SYGVKD. Trimming left V 0 bases short and J 4 bases short, with 6 bases between. The PCR contained 60 Vbeta and 13 Jbeta primers. The method was immunoSEQ multiplex PCR; TCRdb's version includes in-frame clones alone and lacks a portion of them. Of about 100,000 clones in the sample, roughly 80% are singletons; the top ten hold around 0.76%. A remark on this clone: What it binds is unknown.

Sequencing input: PBMCs. The sequence came from a woman aged 60 to 75 in good health and CMV-seronegative. The V and J genes are TRBV10-3 and TRBJ2-5; TRBD1 might be the D (5 bases). CDR3 nucleotide sequence: TGTGCCATCAGTGAGTCAGGGGCAGAGACCCAGTACTTC. This codes for CAISESGAETQYF.